Shown below are 8 T cell receptor beta chains from a single sample sequenced in a study of CXCR3-negative and CXCR3-positive naive CD8 T cells (dated by TCRdb to the late 2010s). TCRdb records NextSeq 550 as the sequencer. The Human TCR Profiling Kit (MiLaboratory) was used to prepare UMI-labeled 5' RACE TRB cDNA libraries. With the reads reprocessed by TCRdb, a single entry stands for each CDR3 protein sequence and no DNA is reported. This sample's table lists 150,000 to 170,000 distinct CDR3 sequences. Just under 0.5% of the sample is taken by the ten largest. Their cognate antigens are unknown. The study at large found these results: Compared with CXCR3-negative naive cells, CXCR3-positive naive cells had TRB CDR3s with higher hydrophobicity (lower Kidera factor 4), lower energy, and higher strength and volume indices.

The sample taken for sequencing was naive CXCR3+ CD8+ T cells from blood. Explained via the paper, the cell subset or site label denotes: CD45RO-CCR7+CD27+CD95- naive CD8+ T cells expressing CXCR3 (TNR3+). These receptors were obtained from a human donor in good health. Some clones in this sample may be carry-over from other donors' samples.

The chain combines TRBV7-9 with TRBJ2-7; TCRdb designates TRBD2, a call that cannot be tested without DNA. This CDR3 has 15 residues. Germline CDR1 and CDR2: SEHNR and FQNEAQ (reference sequence). The CDR3 spells CASILTVAGDYEQYF.

The CDR3: CASSQTGGAPYYNEQFF. The chain employs TRBV28 and TRBJ2-1; absent DNA, TCRdb's TRBD1 call cannot be checked. The CDR3 has 17 amino acids. Germline CDR1 is MDHEN and CDR2 is SYDVKM. Full variable domain (outside the CDR3, taken from reference TRBV28 and TRBJ2-1): DVKVTQSSRYLVKRTGEKVFLECVQDMDHENMFWYRQDPGLGLRLIYFSYDVKMKEKGDIPEGYSVSREKKERFSLILESASTNQTSMYLCASSQTGGAPYYNEQFFGPGTRLTVL.

V gene TRBV7-9 combines with J gene TRBJ1-2; TCRdb's D gene call, TRBD1, goes unchecked for lack of DNA. CDR3 length: 12 amino acids. The germline V gene has CDR1 SEHNR and CDR2 FQNEAQ (reference sequence). The CDR3 spells CASSLGDAGYTF. The full variable domain, in which reference TRBV7-9 and TRBJ1-2 provide the parts outside the CDR3, is DTGVSQNPRHKITKRGQNVTFRCDPISEHNRLYWYRQTLGQGPEFLTYFQNEAQLEKSRLLSDRFSAERPKGSFSTLEIQRTEQGDSAMYLCASSLGDAGYTFGSGTRLTVV.

The V call is TRBV27, the J call TRBJ2-3; without DNA, the TCRdb call of TRBD2 cannot be checked. CDR1 MNHEY and CDR2 SMNVEV come from the germline V gene (reference sequence). The CDR3 totals 16 residues. The CDR3 reads CASAFLAGGNTDTQYF.

The chain is built from TRBV14 and TRBJ1-4; TCRdb proposes TRBD1, but this gene call is untestable without DNA. Germline V gene sequence: CDR1 SGHDN, CDR2 FVKESK. The CDR3 runs to 17 residues. The CDR3 loop is CASSHVQGVLTNEKLFF.

The chain carries TRBV27 and TRBJ1-1. This CDR3 region has 15 residues. Germline V gene sequence: CDR1 MNHEY, CDR2 SMNVEV (reference sequence). The CDR3 here is CASSSLSGGNTEAFF.

The V call is TRBV19, the J call TRBJ2-7. This CDR3 has 13 amino acids. Germline CDR1 is LNHDA and CDR2 is SQIVND (reference sequence). The CDR3 here is CASSIILGDEQYF.

The chain recombines TRBV7-9 with TRBJ1-1; TCRdb selects TRBD1, and the lack of DNA leaves this call unchecked. There are 15 residues in the CDR3. Germline CDR1 is SEHNR and CDR2 is FQNEAQ (reference sequence). Here the CDR3 reads CASRPGQGLNTEAFF.